A single sample gave rise to the 5 T cell receptor beta chains below, sequenced in a study of Graves' ophthalmopathy and Graves' hyperthyroidism. Transcripts of RNA were the source for amplifying TCR beta CDR3 regions. The workflow started with a first-round RT-PCR run with HTBI primers and then moved on to a second-round multiplex PCR. One entry per CDR3 protein, called by TCRdb with MiXCR from the multiplex PCR reads. The sample has about 640,000 distinct CDR3 sequences, more than 40% seen once. Sequences were obtained from peripheral blood. These receptors were taken from an adult man with Graves' ophthalmopathy.

This chain joins TRBV12-5 and TRBJ1-2, with D unclear. V dropped 8 bases and J dropped 7 bases, with 14 bases sitting between them. Germline values: CDR1 LGHNT, CDR2 FRNRAP. The CDR3 covers 12 residues. The CDR3 here is CASSQGNRGYTF. As DNA, the CDR3 is TGTGCTAGTTCTCAAGGGAATCGTGGCTACACCTTC.

With respect to this clonotype: A read error may explain this, as a much larger clone is one base away. V and J are TRBV10-3 and TRBJ2-7, with D unclear. Germline CDR1 and CDR2: ENHRY and SYGVKD. The CDR3 is 14 amino acids. V was pared by 7 bases and J by 5 bases, with 18 bases between. This CDR3 is CAIKQTTRIHEQYF. The CDR3 nucleotides are TGTGCCATCAAACAAACGACACGCATCCACGAGCAGTACTTC.

This clonotype has ten or more counts. One base away lies a much larger clone, so this may be a sequencing read error. This chain links TRBV7-9 with TRBJ2-7; 7 nucleotides line up with TRBD1. Germline V gene data show CDR1 as SEHNR and CDR2 as FQNEAQ (reference sequence). The CDR3 has 12 residues. The CDR3 here is CANSLTGYEQYF. The CDR3 nucleotides are TGTGCCAACAGCTTGACAGGGTACGAGCAGTACTTC.

V and J are TRBV24-1 and TRBJ1-2; tentatively, D is TRBD1 (5 bases). This CDR3 contains 12 residues. V was pared by 7 bases and J by 7 bases, with 12 bases between. Germline CDR1 reads KGHDR; CDR2 reads SFDVKD. The DNA of the CDR3 is TGTGCCACCAGGGGAAGGGGAGGTGGCTACACCTTC. Translation: CATRGRGGGYTF.

There are many counts of this clonotype. The rearrangement uses TRBV5-1 and TRBJ2-7, with TRBD2 identical over 7 bases. Per the germline V gene, CDR1 is SGHRS and CDR2 is YFSETQ. CDR3 length equals 16 residues. Trimming removed 0 bases from V and 3 bases from J; junction bases left unmatched: 9. The CDR3 region is CASSLEMRGSGYEQYF. The CDR3 DNA follows: TGCGCCAGCAGCTTGGAGATGCGGGGGTCGGGCTACGAGCAGTACTTC.